These 7 T cell receptor beta chains were all obtained from the same sample, sequenced in a study of T cells in localized non-small cell lung cancer. Assay: immunoSEQ multiplex PCR; the TCRdb copy retains only in-frame clones and omits some. Among fewer than 30,000 clones listed, less than 95% were seen once. This material consisted of peripheral blood, taken before any cancer treatment. These receptors all come from a woman between 35 and 75 years old with stage I lung adenocarcinoma.

The chain combines TRBV28 with TRBJ2-6; D might be TRBD2 (5 bases). The germline V and J ends were trimmed by 8 bases and 0 bases, with 11 bases remaining between them. Per germline, CDR1 MDHEN and CDR2 SYDVKM. The CDR3 consists of 15 residues. The CDR3 DNA reads as TGTGCCAGCGGGTCGGGGAGCTCTGGGGCCAACGTCCTGACTTTC. Its protein product is CASGSGSSGANVLTF.

This chain uses TRBV2 with TRBJ1-4, with D possibly matching TRBD1 (5 bases). The germline V gene has CDR1 SNHLY and CDR2 FYNNEI. The CDR3 length is 15 residues. The germline V and J ends were trimmed by 6 bases and 6 bases, with 17 bases remaining between them. CDR3 coding DNA: TGTGCCAGCAGAAGATATACCAGGGAGGATGAAAAACTGTTTTTT. As protein: CASRRYTREDEKLFF. The variable domain in full, with the rest retrieved from reference TRBV2 and TRBJ1-4, is EPEVTQTPSHQVTQMGQEVILRCVPISNHLYFYWYRQILGQKVEFLVSFYNNEISEKSEIFDDQFSVERPDGSNFTLKIRSTKLEDSAMYFCASRRYTREDEKLFFGSGTQLSVL.

The chain combines TRBV6-1 with TRBJ1-1, with TRBD1 matching 9 bases. The CDR3 is made up of 17 amino acids. Germline V CDR1 and CDR2: MNHNS, SASEGT. J lost 3 bases, V lost 0 bases, and 8 bases had no gene match. This chain's CDR3 is CASSEALTGGVYTEAFF. CDR3 nucleotides: TGTGCCAGCAGTGAAGCGTTAACAGGGGGCGTCTACACTGAAGCTTTCTTT.

The rearrangement links TRBV7-2 to TRBJ2-2; 11 bases match TRBD2. Germline CDR1 is SGHTA and CDR2 is FQGNSA. Unmatched junction bases numbered 8, after V lost 3 bases and J lost 8 bases. The CDR3 length is 16 residues. The CDR3 region has the DNA TGTGCCAGCAGCTTTAGCGGGGGGGCCACCGGAGGGGAGCTGTTTTTT. Translating it yields CASSFSGGATGGELFF.

Here the CDR3 DNA reads TGTGCCAGCTCACTCTCGGGACAGGATACCTATGGCTACACCTTC. Protein product: CASSLSGQDTYGYTF. The chain joins TRBV18 to TRBJ1-2, with 8 bases that match TRBD1. Unmatched junction bases numbered 8, after V lost 4 bases and J lost 4 bases. The V gene's germline CDR1 is KGHSH and CDR2 LQKENI. The CDR3 length is 15 residues.

J is TRBJ1-1 and V is TRBV18; TRBD1 matches at 7 bases. V lost 0 bases to trimming and J lost 5 bases; unmatched junction nucleotides: 6. Germline-derived CDR1 and CDR2 are KGHSH and LQKENI. The CDR3 covers 15 residues. DNA for the CDR3: TGTGCCAGCTCACCACCGCAGGGGGTGCGGACTGAAGCTTTCTTT. Encoded protein: CASSPPQGVRTEAFF.

The chain couples TRBV11-2 to TRBJ2-7, with TRBD2 as a possible D gene (6 bases). Trimming removed 5 bases at V and 0 bases at J, with 11 bases between. Germline CDR1 and CDR2: SGHAT and FQNNGV. The CDR3 sequence is 14 residues long. As DNA, the CDR3 is TGTGCCAGCAGCCCCCAGCGGGTCTCCTACGAGCAGTACTTC. It translates to CASSPQRVSYEQYF. Using reference TRBV11-2 and TRBJ2-7 for the parts outside the CDR3, the full variable domain is EAGVAQSPRYKIIEKRQSVAFWCNPISGHATLYWYQQILGQGPKLLIQFQNNGVVDDSQLPKDRFSAERLKGVDSTLKIQPAKLEDSAVYLCASSPQRVSYEQYFGPGTRLTVT.